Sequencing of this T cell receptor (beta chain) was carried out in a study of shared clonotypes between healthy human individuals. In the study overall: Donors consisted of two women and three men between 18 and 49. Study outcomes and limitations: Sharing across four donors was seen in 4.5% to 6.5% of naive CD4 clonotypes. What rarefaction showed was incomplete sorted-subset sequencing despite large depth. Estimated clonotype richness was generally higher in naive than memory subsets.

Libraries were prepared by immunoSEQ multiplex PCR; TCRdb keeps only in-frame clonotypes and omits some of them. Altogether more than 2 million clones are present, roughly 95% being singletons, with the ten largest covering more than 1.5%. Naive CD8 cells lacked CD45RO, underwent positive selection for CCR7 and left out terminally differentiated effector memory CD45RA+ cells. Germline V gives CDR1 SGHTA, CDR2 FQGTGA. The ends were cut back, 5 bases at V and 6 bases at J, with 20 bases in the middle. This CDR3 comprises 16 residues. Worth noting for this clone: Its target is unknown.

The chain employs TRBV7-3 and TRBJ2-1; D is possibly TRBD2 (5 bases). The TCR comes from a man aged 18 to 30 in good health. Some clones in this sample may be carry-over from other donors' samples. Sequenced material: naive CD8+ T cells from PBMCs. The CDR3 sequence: CASSPEASQGSNEQFF. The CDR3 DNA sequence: TGTGCCAGCAGCCCGGAGGCTTCCCAAGGTAGCAATGAGCAGTTCTTC.